Listed below are T cell receptor beta chains from one sample, sequenced in a study of cytomegalovirus exposure and HLA in healthy donors. Method: immunoSEQ multiplex PCR; TCRdb's copy keeps in-frame clones and lacks some. Of approximately 230,000 clones in the sample, roughly 87% were seen once. Material for sequencing was PBMCs. Receptors were obtained from a man between 18 and 35 years old in good health and CMV-seropositive. Both conserved end residues are part of each CDR3. D genes are given only for firm matches. A row's size may be missing; if present it is once, few, many or a size class.

size: once; V: TRBV5-6; J: TRBJ2-2; D: TRBD2; DNA: TGTGCCAGCAGCTTGATCCCAGCGGGAACCGGGGAGCTGTTTTTT; CDR3: CASSLIPAGTGELFF
size: NA; V: TRBV5-1; J: TRBJ2-3; D: TRBD2; DNA: TGCGCCAGCGGCCGTACTAGCGGGGTCGATACGCAGTATTTT; CDR3: CASGRTSGVDTQYF
size: NA; V: TRBV6-1; J: TRBJ2-3; D: NA; DNA: TGTGCCAGCAGTGAAGCAAGAGGATTAGATACGCAGTATTTT; CDR3: CASSEARGLDTQYF
size: NA; V: TRBV27; J: TRBJ2-1; D: NA; DNA: TGTGCCAGCAGTTTAACTGGTGGAGGCGCCTACAATGAGCAGTTCTTC; CDR3: CASSLTGGGAYNEQFF
size: NA; V: TRBV28; J: TRBJ1-5; D: NA; DNA: TGTGCCAGCAGTTTACAGGGAGGTCGGAATCAGCCCCAGCATTTT; CDR3: CASSLQGGRNQPQHF
size: once; V: TRBV2; J: TRBJ2-5; D: TRBD2; DNA: TGTGCCAGCAGTGAAGGTGGGAGGGTTCGAGAGACCCAGTACTTC; CDR3: CASSEGGRVRETQYF
size: NA; V: TRBV10-3; J: TRBJ2-2; D: TRBD1; DNA: TGTGCCGTATCCGGGACAGGGAGCACCGGGGAGCTGTTTTTT; CDR3: CAVSGTGSTGELFF
size: NA; V: TRBV6-6; J: TRBJ2-3; D: NA; DNA: TGTGCCAGCACAGAGGGAGCAGTACGGGGGACGCAGTATTTT; CDR3: CASTEGAVRGTQYF
size: once; V: TRBV18; J: TRBJ2-1; D: NA; DNA: TGTGCCAGCTCACCTCTTTCGGGGGCCTCCTACAATGAGCAGTTCTTC; CDR3: CASSPLSGASYNEQFF
size: few; V: TRBV5-6; J: TRBJ1-5; D: NA; DNA: TGTGCCAGCAGCTTGAGGGGATATAGCAATCAGCCCCAGCATTTT; CDR3: CASSLRGYSNQPQHF
size: NA; V: TRBV4-1; J: TRBJ2-1; D: TRBD2; DNA: TGCGCCAGCAGCCAAGAGGGCGGGAGGGGAGACAATGAGCAGTTCTTC; CDR3: CASSQEGGRGDNEQFF
size: NA; V: TRBV5-1; J: TRBJ2-5; D: TRBD1; DNA: TGCGCCAGCAGCTGGGGGACAGGGGATCAAGAGACCCAGTACTTC; CDR3: CASSWGTGDQETQYF
size: NA; V: TRBV6-6; J: TRBJ2-3; D: NA; DNA: TGTGCCAGCAGCCCTGGGACTTCCTTAGCCGATACGCAGTATTTT; CDR3: CASSPGTSLADTQYF
size: NA; V: TRBV4-3; J: TRBJ2-6; D: NA; DNA: TGCGCCAGCAGCCACTCAAGCGTTTTTTCTGGGGCCAACGTCCTGACTTTC; CDR3: CASSHSSVFSGANVLTF
size: NA; V: TRBV4-3; J: TRBJ2-7; D: NA; DNA: TGCGCCAGCAGCCAAGATCGTCGTAGATCCTACGAGCAGTACTTC; CDR3: CASSQDRRRSYEQYF
size: NA; V: TRBV28; J: TRBJ2-3; D: TRBD2; DNA: TGTGCCAGCAGTTTATCCCTTGTCACAGCGGGAGGGCGGGAGGATACGCAGTATTTT; CDR3: CASSLSLVTAGGREDTQYF
size: NA; V: TRBV18; J: TRBJ2-5; D: TRBD1; DNA: TGTGCCAGCTCCCGACAGGGGCAAGAGACCCAGTACTTC; CDR3: CASSRQGQETQYF
size: NA; V: TRBV7-2; J: TRBJ1-2; D: NA; DNA: TGTGCCAGCACCTTAGGAGGAGGGCCCGGGAGAGGCTACACCTTC; CDR3: CASTLGGGPGRGYTF
size: NA; V: TRBV2; J: TRBJ1-2; D: NA; DNA: TGTGCCAGACACGGGCCAATTCGATTGACCGACTATGGCTACACCTTC; CDR3: CARHGPIRLTDYGYTF
size: NA; V: TRBV2; J: TRBJ2-5; D: NA; DNA: TGTGCCAGCATAGGTGGACAGTCGTACCAAGAGACCCAGTACTTC; CDR3: CASIGGQSYQETQYF
size: NA; V: TRBV7-3; J: TRBJ1-2; D: NA; DNA: TGTGCCAGCAGCTTAACGGGGACAACTAACTATGGCTACACCTTC; CDR3: CASSLTGTTNYGYTF
size: NA; V: TRBV29-1; J: TRBJ1-5; D: TRBD1; DNA: TGCAGCGTTGCGAGGGGGCTCGGACAGCCCCAGCATTTT; CDR3: CSVARGLGQPQHF
size: NA; V: TRBV10-3; J: TRBJ2-1; D: NA; DNA: TGTGCCATCAGTCAGGACCAATACAATGAGCAGTTCTTC; CDR3: CAISQDQYNEQFF
size: NA; V: TRBV2; J: TRBJ2-7; D: NA; DNA: TGTGCCAGCAGGATGACAGGCTCCTACGAGCAGTACTTC; CDR3: CASRMTGSYEQYF
size: NA; V: TRBV6-6; J: TRBJ1-2; D: NA; DNA: TGTGCCAGCACTTACCTCGCAGGGGCATGGTATGGCTACACCTTC; CDR3: CASTYLAGAWYGYTF
size: NA; V: TRBV25-1; J: TRBJ1-1; D: TRBD1; DNA: TGTGCCAGCAGTGGTACAGGGGAGAAGGAAGCTTTCTTT; CDR3: CASSGTGEKEAFF
size: NA; V: TRBV4-3; J: TRBJ1-2; D: NA; DNA: TGCGCCAGCAGCCATGGCAGGGCAGGTTTTCCCTACACCTTC; CDR3: CASSHGRAGFPYTF
size: NA; V: TRBV18; J: TRBJ2-7; D: NA; DNA: TGTGCCAGCTCACCAAGGTTAGCGAGTTACGAGCAGTACTTC; CDR3: CASSPRLASYEQYF
size: once; V: TRBV6-5; J: TRBJ1-2; D: NA; DNA: TGTGCCAGCAGTTTCCGGACACCGACAGCTAACTATGGCTACACCTTC; CDR3: CASSFRTPTANYGYTF
size: NA; V: TRBV27; J: TRBJ2-7; D: NA; DNA: TGTGCCAGCACCCCCGGTCGAGGGGTTGACGAGCAGTACTTC; CDR3: CASTPGRGVDEQYF
size: NA; V: TRBV15; J: TRBJ2-7; D: TRBD2; DNA: TGTGCCACCAGCAGAGATCGACTAGCCGTGGTCTACGAGCAGTACTTC; CDR3: CATSRDRLAVVYEQYF
size: NA; V: TRBV7-2; J: TRBJ2-1; D: TRBD1; DNA: TGTGCCAGCAGCTTGGGGCAGGGGGTCGATGAGCAGTTCTTC; CDR3: CASSLGQGVDEQFF
size: NA; V: TRBV9; J: TRBJ2-1; D: NA; DNA: TGTGCCAGCAGCGTCCGGGACCTTCAAAATGAGCAGTTCTTC; CDR3: CASSVRDLQNEQFF
size: NA; V: TRBV7-6; J: TRBJ1-5; D: TRBD1; DNA: TGTGCCAGCAGCTTAGGGACAGGGGGCGTAGATCAGCCCCAGCATTTT; CDR3: CASSLGTGGVDQPQHF
size: NA; V: TRBV14; J: TRBJ1-1; D: NA; DNA: TGTGCCAGCAGCGTACAGAATATGAACACTGAAGCTTTCTTT; CDR3: CASSVQNMNTEAFF
size: NA; V: TRBV4-1; J: TRBJ1-5; D: NA; DNA: TGCGCCAGCAGAGGGCAGGCTAATCAGCCCCAGCATTTT; CDR3: CASRGQANQPQHF
size: NA; V: TRBV6-1; J: TRBJ1-2; D: NA; DNA: TGTGCCAGCAGTGAAGTCGCAGGTCCTCTTCGTTATGGCTACACCTTC; CDR3: CASSEVAGPLRYGYTF
size: NA; V: TRBV7-3; J: TRBJ2-1; D: TRBD2; DNA: TGTGCCAGCAGCTTACTGAGCGGGGAAGTCCATGAGCAGTTCTTC; CDR3: CASSLLSGEVHEQFF
size: NA; V: TRBV5-5; J: TRBJ2-2; D: NA; DNA: TGTGCCAGCAGCTTATTGGGAAACACTGGTACCGGGGAGCTGTTTTTT; CDR3: CASSLLGNTGTGELFF
size: NA; V: TRBV11-3; J: TRBJ2-1; D: TRBD1; DNA: TGTGCCAGCAGCGGCGACAGGGATCTCTACAATGAGCAGTTCTTC; CDR3: CASSGDRDLYNEQFF
size: NA; V: TRBV6-5; J: TRBJ1-1; D: NA; DNA: TGTGCCAGCAGGGCACGCGGGGGGACTGAAGCTTTCTTT; CDR3: CASRARGGTEAFF
size: NA; V: TRBV29-1; J: TRBJ2-1; D: NA; DNA: TGCAGCGCCGGGAGAGAATACAATGAGCAGTTCTTC; CDR3: CSAGREYNEQFF
size: NA; V: TRBV10-3; J: TRBJ2-5; D: TRBD1; DNA: TGTGCCATCGGACAGGGGGTGGATGGGGAGACCCAGTACTTC; CDR3: CAIGQGVDGETQYF
size: NA; V: TRBV6-5; J: TRBJ2-2; D: NA; DNA: TGTGCCAGCAGCCACGGGGGCACGCACACCGGGGAGCTGTTTTTT; CDR3: CASSHGGTHTGELFF
size: NA; V: TRBV30; J: TRBJ2-7; D: NA; DNA: TGTGCCTGGAGCCCACCGGGGTTCTACGAGCAGTACTTC; CDR3: CAWSPPGFYEQYF
size: NA; V: TRBV20-1; J: TRBJ2-1; D: NA; DNA: TGCAGTGCGCCAAAAGTCAATGAGCAGTTCTTC; CDR3: CSAPKVNEQFF
size: NA; V: TRBV19; J: TRBJ2-7; D: NA; DNA: TGTGCCAGTAGTGGGATCACCCCGGCTGGTAAAGCAGAGCAGTACTTC; CDR3: CASSGITPAGKAEQYF
size: NA; V: TRBV7-3; J: TRBJ2-1; D: TRBD2; DNA: TGTGCCAGCAGCGGAACCGGGACTAGCCCCGTTGAGCAGTTCTTC; CDR3: CASSGTGTSPVEQFF
size: NA; V: TRBV14; J: TRBJ1-2; D: NA; DNA: TGTGCCAGCAGCCATGGGAGGAGCTATGGCTACACCTTC; CDR3: CASSHGRSYGYTF
size: NA; V: TRBV28; J: TRBJ1-2; D: NA; DNA: TGTGCCAGCAGTCCCCATGGTGGGTATGGCTACACCTTC; CDR3: CASSPHGGYGYTF